The 31 T cell receptor beta chains reported below all come from one sample, sequenced in a study of technical replicates of blood from a few donors. Profiling relied on immunoSEQ multiplex PCR, and the TCRdb table lists in-frame clones only, not all of them. The sample lists 75,000 to 100,000 clones; about 95% were seen once. The sequenced sample was T cells isolated from PBMCs. These receptors came from a human donor in good health.

This CDR3 is CASSIDTGAGNEKLFF. CDR3 nucleotides: TGTGCCAGTAGTATCGATACAGGGGCAGGCAATGAAAAACTGTTTTTT. This chain links TRBV19 with TRBJ1-4; 7 positions match TRBD1. Germline V gene lookup returns CDR1 LNHDA and CDR2 SQIVND (reference sequence). The CDR3 loop spans 16 amino acids. The V gene end was trimmed by 3 bases and the J gene end by 5 bases; junction bases not matched to a gene: 9. The full variable domain, its missing parts supplied by reference TRBV19 and TRBJ1-4, is DGGITQSPKYLFRKEGQNVTLSCEQNLNHDAMYWYRQDPGQGLRLIYYSQIVNDFQKGDIAEGYSVSREKKESFPLTVTSAQKNPTAFYLCASSIDTGAGNEKLFFGSGTQLSVL.

V and J are TRBV29-1 and TRBJ1-3; possibly TRBD1 for D (5 bases). This CDR3 spans 12 amino acids. CDR1 is SQVTM and CDR2 is ANQGSEA in the germline V gene. Trimming took off 1 base at V and 7 bases at J, with 8 bases between the two ends. Written as DNA, the CDR3 is TGCAGCGTTGAAGCGGCAGGGAACACCATATATTTT. Encoded protein: CSVEAAGNTIYF.

The V gene is TRBV6-6, the J gene TRBJ1-2; 9 positions match TRBD1. J gave up 8 bases and V 4 bases, and 5 bases lay outside the gene matches. The CDR3 consists of 13 residues. Looked up from germline, CDR1 is MNHNY and CDR2 is SVGAGI (reference sequence). CDR3 coding DNA: TGTGCCAGCAGTTTGGGACAGGGCGGCGGCTACACCTTC. Residues: CASSLGQGGGYTF.

The chain combines TRBV5-6 with TRBJ1-5; D is possibly TRBD1 (5 bases). Germline V gives CDR1 SGHDT, CDR2 YYEEEE. Trimming cost V 3 bases and J 1 base, with 14 bases left between them. The CDR3 length is 16 residues. The CDR3 is CASSSGTRGSNQPQHF. The DNA for the CDR3 is TGTGCCAGCAGCTCAGGGACCCGGGGGAGCAATCAGCCCCAGCATTTT. Variable domain in full (rest from reference TRBV5-6 and TRBJ1-5): DAGVTQSPTHLIKTRGQQVTLRCSPKSGHDTVSWYQQALGQGPQFIFQYYEEEERQRGNFPDRFSGHQFPNYSSELNVNALLLGDSALYLCASSSGTRGSNQPQHFGDGTRLSIL.

This clone was detected only once. V and J are TRBV7-9 and TRBJ2-1; D is perhaps TRBD1 (5 bases). Germline loops: CDR1 SEHNR, CDR2 FQNEAQ (reference sequence). The CDR3 has 12 amino acids. V dropped 5 bases and J dropped 9 bases, with 11 bases sitting between them. CDR3 coding DNA: TGTGCCAGCAGCCGACAGAGTGCTGAGCAGTTCTTC. Its protein is CASSRQSAEQFF. Combining the CDR3 with reference TRBV7-9 and TRBJ2-1 gives the whole variable domain DTGVSQNPRHKITKRGQNVTFRCDPISEHNRLYWYRQTLGQGPEFLTYFQNEAQLEKSRLLSDRFSAERPKGSFSTLEIQRTEQGDSAMYLCASSRQSAEQFFGPGTRLTVL.

The rearrangement links TRBV19 to TRBJ1-1, with 10 nucleotides matching TRBD1. The junction had 5 bases not matched to a gene; V was cut back by 1 base and J by 0 bases. Germline V gene lookup returns CDR1 LNHDA and CDR2 SQIVND (reference sequence). This CDR3 region has 17 residues. CDR3 bases: TGTGCCAGTAGTATAGGCCCTGGGACAGGGGTGAACACTGAAGCTTTCTTT. It codes for CASSIGPGTGVNTEAFF. Filled out from reference TRBV19 and TRBJ1-1, the complete variable domain reads DGGITQSPKYLFRKEGQNVTLSCEQNLNHDAMYWYRQDPGQGLRLIYYSQIVNDFQKGDIAEGYSVSREKKESFPLTVTSAQKNPTAFYLCASSIGPGTGVNTEAFFGQGTRLTVV.

The chain recombines TRBV6-5 with TRBJ1-2; 7 nucleotides line up with TRBD1. The CDR3 length is 14 residues. Germline trimming cut 5 bases from V and 8 bases from J; bases unmatched to any gene: 11. The germline V gene encodes CDR1 MNHEY and CDR2 SVGAGI. The CDR3 loop reads CASSTTTGSFGYTF. The CDR3 DNA sequence: TGTGCCAGCAGTACAACGACAGGGAGCTTCGGCTACACCTTC.

The chain employs TRBV5-8 and TRBJ2-3; 8 nucleotides agree with TRBD1. V shed 4 bases and J 2 bases; nucleotides not matched to a gene: 6. The CDR3 consists of 15 residues. Per germline, CDR1 SGHTS and CDR2 YDEGEE. DNA of the CDR3: TGTGCCAGCAGCACAGGACAGGGTTTCACAGATACGCAGTATTTT. Amino acid sequence: CASSTGQGFTDTQYF. Drawing the rest from reference TRBV5-8 and TRBJ2-3, the complete variable domain is EAGVTQSPTHLIKTRGQQATLRCSPISGHTSVYWYQQALGLGLQFLLWYDEGEERNRGNFPPRFSGRQFPNYSSELNVNALELEDSALYLCASSTGQGFTDTQYFGPGTRLTVL.

The V gene is TRBV9, the J gene TRBJ2-2; the match to TRBD2 covers 13 bases. V gave up 0 bases and J gave up 8 bases; unmatched junction bases: 1. Per the germline V gene, CDR1 is SGDLS and CDR2 is YYNGEE. The CDR3 contains 15 residues. The chain's CDR3 is CASSVGTSGRGELFF. As DNA, the CDR3 is TGTGCCAGCAGCGTAGGGACTAGCGGGAGAGGGGAGCTGTTTTTT.

The table lists this clone with a count of one. The chain combines TRBV15 with TRBJ2-7; D is uncertain. The CDR3 runs to 14 residues. CDR1 LNHNV and CDR2 YYDKDF come from the germline V gene (reference sequence). The V end was cut by 1 base, the J end by 0 bases, with 7 bases between. CDR3 DNA sequence: TGTGCCACCAGCAGAGGCCAGGCCTCCTACGAGCAGTACTTC. This codes for CATSRGQASYEQYF. Based on the CDR3 plus reference TRBV15 and TRBJ2-7, the full variable domain is DAMVIQNPRYQVTQFGKPVTLSCSQTLNHNVMYWYQQKSSQAPKLLFHYYDKDFNNEADTPDNFQSRRPNTSFCFLDIRSPGLGDTAMYLCATSRGQASYEQYFGPGTRLTVT.

This CDR3 reads CASSGVLGGYGYTF. The CDR3 DNA reads TGTGCCAGCAGCGGGGTCCTGGGGGGCTATGGCTACACCTTC. The chain uses TRBV9 and TRBJ1-2; weak D call: TRBD1 (5 bases). The germline CDR1 and CDR2 sequences are SGDLS and YYNGEE. The V and J ends lost 3 bases and 4 bases respectively, with 13 bases between them. The CDR3 runs to 14 residues.

This clone was detected a few times. This rearrangement joins TRBV28 to TRBJ2-1; TRBD2 agrees at 8 bases. The CDR3 spans 13 residues. Losses at the gene ends were 3 bases for V and 5 bases for J; bases not matched to a gene: 0. Germline values: CDR1 MDHEN, CDR2 SYDVKM. The CDR3 bases are TGTGCCAGCAGTTTGACTAGCGACAATGAGCAGTTCTTC. Its translation is CASSLTSDNEQFF.

This clone came up once. The V gene is TRBV14, the J gene TRBJ2-1, with D hard to call. This CDR3 comprises 15 residues. CDR1 is SGHDN, CDR2 FVKESK, per germline. V lost 0 bases, J lost 4 bases, and 10 bases lay in between. The DNA of the CDR3 is TGTGCCAGCAGCCAAGATGATAAGCTATACAATGAGCAGTTCTTC. Translating gives CASSQDDKLYNEQFF.

The chain links TRBV2 to TRBJ2-5, with TRBD2 matching over 9 bases. Germline-derived CDR1 and CDR2 are SNHLY and FYNNEI. V gave up 6 bases and J gave up 1 base; unmatched junction bases: 3. The length of the CDR3 is 14 residues. The CDR3 spells CASSRTSAQETQYF. CDR3 coding DNA: TGTGCCAGCAGCAGGACTAGCGCCCAAGAGACCCAGTACTTC. The full variable domain, with the rest looked up from reference TRBV2 and TRBJ2-5, is EPEVTQTPSHQVTQMGQEVILRCVPISNHLYFYWYRQILGQKVEFLVSFYNNEISEKSEIFDDQFSVERPDGSNFTLKIRSTKLEDSAMYFCASSRTSAQETQYFGPGTRLLVL.

The chain recombines TRBV7-8 with TRBJ2-1, with 10 nucleotides matching TRBD1. The germline V gene has CDR1 SGHVS and CDR2 FQNEAQ. The CDR3 spans 13 residues. J lost 8 bases, V lost 5 bases, and 3 bases had no gene match. As DNA, the CDR3 is TGTGCCAGCAGCGGGACAGGGGTCGATGAGCAGTTCTTC. Translating gives CASSGTGVDEQFF.

In its sample, this clone was seen once. This chain connects TRBV12-5 to TRBJ1-5, with D uncertain. The germline V gene encodes CDR1 LGHNT and CDR2 FRNRAP. The CDR3 loop spans 12 amino acids. V shed 5 bases and J shed 5 bases, with 7 bases lying between them. CDR3 in amino acids: CASGRDYQPQHF. The CDR3 region has the DNA TGTGCTAGTGGTCGTGACTATCAGCCCCAGCATTTT. The whole variable domain, filled in from reference TRBV12-5 and TRBJ1-5, reads DARVTQTPRHKVTEMGQEVTMRCQPILGHNTVFWYRQTMMQGLELLAYFRNRAPLDDSGMPKDRFSAEMPDATLATLKIQPSEPRDSAVYFCASGRDYQPQHFGDGTRLSIL.

The chain recombines TRBV15 with TRBJ2-3, with 10 bases aligning to TRBD2. V dropped 1 base and J dropped 4; count of bases not matched to a gene: 8. The CDR3 is 17 amino acids. Germline V gives CDR1 LNHNV, CDR2 YYDKDF (reference sequence). CDR3 nucleotide sequence: TGTGCCACCAGCAGAGGCCGCGCTAGCGGGAGCGCAGATACGCAGTATTTT. As protein: CATSRGRASGSADTQYF. The full variable domain, completed using reference TRBV15 and TRBJ2-3, is DAMVIQNPRYQVTQFGKPVTLSCSQTLNHNVMYWYQQKSSQAPKLLFHYYDKDFNNEADTPDNFQSRRPNTSFCFLDIRSPGLGDTAMYLCATSRGRASGSADTQYFGPGTRLTVL.

The gene calls are TRBV5-1 and TRBJ2-5; 10 positions match TRBD1. Germline trimming cut 4 bases from V and 2 bases from J; bases unmatched to any gene: 5. In germline, CDR1 is SGHRS, CDR2 YFSETQ. This CDR3 region has 15 residues. CDR3 nucleotides: TGCGCCAGCAGCCCGGGGACAGGGGAACAAGAGACCCAGTACTTC. This gives the protein CASSPGTGEQETQYF.

In DNA, the CDR3 is TGTGCCTGGAGTATAGGGGCCGGGGAGCTGTTTTTT. It encodes CAWSIGAGELFF. The chain uses TRBV30 and TRBJ2-2; tentative D call: TRBD1 (5 bases). Per the germline V gene, CDR1 is GTSNPN and CDR2 is SVGIG (reference sequence). V was trimmed by 2 bases and J by 6 bases, leaving 7 bases between them. This CDR3 is built from 12 residues.

This chain uses TRBV4-2 with TRBJ2-2; TRBD1 is a possible D gene (6 bases). CDR1 is LGHNA and CDR2 is YNFKEQ in the germline V gene. This CDR3 is built from 15 residues. Trimming took 4 bases from V and 4 from J, leaving 13 bases between them. This chain's CDR3 is CASSRGQYSTGELFF. The CDR3 nucleotides are TGTGCCAGCAGCCGAGGACAGTACTCCACCGGGGAGCTGTTTTTT.

The chain carries TRBV27 and TRBJ2-7, with a tentative D call TRBD1 (6 bases). CDR1 and CDR2 (germline): MNHEY, SMNVEV (reference sequence). The CDR3 spans 14 residues. Trimming took off 6 bases at V and 5 bases at J, with 17 bases between the two ends. CDR3 in amino acids: CASSRSPRGHEQYF. The CDR3 DNA sequence: TGTGCCAGCAGCCGCTCCCCCAGGGGCCACGAGCAGTACTTC.

The chain couples TRBV27 to TRBJ2-1; possibly TRBD1 for D (7 bases). The CDR3 runs 14 residues. Germline V lookup: CDR1 MNHEY, CDR2 SMNVEV (reference sequence). V lost 6 bases and J 2 bases, leaving 11 bases between the germline ends. Here the CDR3 DNA reads TGTGCCAGCAGGCCAGGGGGGCCCTACAATGAGCAGTTCTTC. Residues: CASRPGGPYNEQFF.

V gene TRBV7-8 combines with J gene TRBJ2-5, with 8 bases that match TRBD1. The DNA end favors TRBJ2-7, so the J call may be wrong. CDR1 is SGHVS and CDR2 is FQNEAQ in the germline V gene. This CDR3 is built from 15 residues. Here the CDR3 reads CASSLDRVRPYEQYF. The CDR3 DNA is TGTGCCAGCAGTTTGGACAGGGTGAGACCCTACGAGCAGTACTTC.

This sequence joins TRBV7-3 and TRBJ2-6; TRBD1 aligns across 8 bases. Losses at the gene ends were 9 bases for V and 2 bases for J; bases not matched to a gene: 9. The CDR3 is 16 amino acids. Germline V gene data show CDR1 as SGHTA and CDR2 as FQGTGA. CDR3: CASGLDRDAGANVLTF. The CDR3 bases are TGTGCCAGTGGGCTGGACAGGGACGCTGGGGCCAACGTCCTGACTTTC.

The gene calls are TRBV5-1 and TRBJ1-1, with D possibly TRBD1 on 5 matching bases. V was cut by 2 bases and J by 1 base, with 18 bases left in between. This CDR3 region has 17 residues. The V gene's germline CDR1 is SGHRS and CDR2 YFSETQ. This chain's CDR3 is CASSFGGGPRPNTEAFF. The CDR3 DNA follows: TGCGCCAGCAGCTTCGGGGGGGGACCAAGACCGAACACTGAAGCTTTCTTT. The full variable domain, its missing parts supplied by reference TRBV5-1 and TRBJ1-1, is KAGVTQTPRYLIKTRGQQVTLSCSPISGHRSVSWYQQTPGQGLQFLFEYFSETQRNKGNFPGRFSGRQFSNSRSEMNVSTLELGDSALYLCASSFGGGPRPNTEAFFGQGTRLTVV.

The V gene is TRBV6-5, the J gene TRBJ2-5; maybe TRBD2 (6 bases). V was shortened by 6 bases and J by 4 bases, with 15 bases between the two germline ends. The CDR3 extends over 14 amino acids. The germline gives CDR1 MNHEY, CDR2 SVGAGI. The CDR3 DNA is TGTGCCAGCAGCACGGGCCAAGCGGGAGAGACCCAGTACTTC. It translates to CASSTGQAGETQYF.

The rearrangement links TRBV9 to TRBJ1-4, with a possible D match to TRBD1 (5 bases). V shed 0 bases and J shed 12 bases, with 21 bases lying between them. From germline, CDR1 is SGDLS and CDR2 YYNGEE. The CDR3 contains 16 residues. CDR3 sequence (DNA): TGTGCCAGCAGCGTAGAGTCTAGTTATCGGGGGGAGGAACTGTTTTTT. It yields the protein CASSVESSYRGEELFF.

This chain uses TRBV30 with TRBJ2-2; 9 nucleotides line up with TRBD2. CDR3 length: 18 amino acids. Germline CDR1 reads GTSNPN; CDR2 reads SVGIG (reference sequence). Unmatched junction bases numbered 18, after V lost 0 bases and J lost 10 bases. CDR3 amino acids: CAWSVALAGPEVFEELFF. CDR3 DNA sequence: TGTGCCTGGAGTGTAGCCCTAGCGGGGCCAGAAGTATTTGAGGAGCTGTTTTTT.

V is TRBV9 and J is TRBJ2-3, with D hard to call. This CDR3 has 13 amino acids. The V and J ends lost 2 bases and 1 base respectively, with 5 bases between them. The germline CDR1 and CDR2 sequences are SGDLS and YYNGEE. The CDR3 nucleotides read TGTGCCAGCAGCGTGCAGGGCACAGATACGCAGTATTTT. The encoded protein is CASSVQGTDTQYF.

The chain's CDR3 is CSGFEVPEQFF. The CDR3 region has the DNA TGCAGCGGTTTCGAGGTTCCGGAGCAGTTCTTC. The chain recombines TRBV29-1 with TRBJ2-1; D is uncertain. The V end lost 7 bases, the J end lost 10 bases, and 14 bases lay between the germline ends. The V gene's germline CDR1 is SQVTM and CDR2 ANQGSEA. CDR3 length: 11 residues.

This sequence joins TRBV6-7 and TRBJ2-5; 9 bases are shared with TRBD2. TRBV6-7 is an ORF; its function is uncertain. CDR3 length equals 16 residues. V gave up 1 base and J gave up 5 bases; unmatched junction bases: 8. CDR3 DNA: TGTGCCAGCAGTTACTTTGCGGGAGGGCCTAGGGAGACCCAGTACTTC. Amino acid sequence: CASSYFAGGPRETQYF.